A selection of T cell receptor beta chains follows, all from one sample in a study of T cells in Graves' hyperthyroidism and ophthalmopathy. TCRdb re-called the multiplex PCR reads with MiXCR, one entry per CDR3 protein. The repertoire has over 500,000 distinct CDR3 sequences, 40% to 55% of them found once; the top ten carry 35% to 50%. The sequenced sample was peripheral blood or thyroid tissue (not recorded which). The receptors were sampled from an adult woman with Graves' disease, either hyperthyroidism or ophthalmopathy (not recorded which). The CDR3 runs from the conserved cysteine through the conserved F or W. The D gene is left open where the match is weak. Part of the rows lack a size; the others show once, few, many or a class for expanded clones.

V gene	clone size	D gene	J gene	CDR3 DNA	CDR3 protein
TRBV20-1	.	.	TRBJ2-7	TGCAGTGCGGTGATAAGGGGGGATGGAGAGCAGTACTTC	CSAVIRGDGEQYF
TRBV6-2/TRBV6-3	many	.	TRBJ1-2	TGTGCCAGCAGTACGGGACTCTATGGCTACACCTTC	CASSTGLYGYTF
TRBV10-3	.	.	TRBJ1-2	TGTGCCATCAGTGCGACACAGGGCGAAGGGGATGGCTACACCTTC	CAISATQGEGDGYTF
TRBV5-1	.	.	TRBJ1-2	TGCGCCAGCAGCCTACGACAGGACTCCTCCTATGGCTACACCTTC	CASSLRQDSSYGYTF
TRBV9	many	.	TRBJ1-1	TGTGCCAGCAGCGTAGCTACGCGGGACACTGAAGCTTTCTTT	CASSVATRDTEAFF
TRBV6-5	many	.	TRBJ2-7	TGTGCCAGCAGTTACGACCGGTACTCCTACGAGCAGTACTTC	CASSYDRYSYEQYF
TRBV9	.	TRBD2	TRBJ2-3	TGTGCCAGCAGCGGATCTAGCGGGAGGACTGGAGATACGCAGTATTTT	CASSGSSGRTGDTQYF
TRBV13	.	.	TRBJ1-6	TGTGCCAGCAGCCTGCGGTTTTCACCCCTCCACTTT	CASSLRFSPLHF
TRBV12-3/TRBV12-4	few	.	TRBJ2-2	TGTGCCAGCAGTTTAAGAGACACCGGGGAGCTGCTTTTT	CASSLRDTGELLF
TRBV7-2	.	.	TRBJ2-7	TGTGCCAGCAGCGTCCGACAGCCTACCTACGAGCAGTACTTC	CASSVRQPTYEQYF
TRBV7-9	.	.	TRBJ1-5	TGTGCCAGCAGCTATGAGGGGGTTAATCAGCCCCAGCATTTT	CASSYEGVNQPQHF
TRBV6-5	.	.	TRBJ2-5	TGTGCCAGCAGTTACGGGGCAGACCTACTCCAAGAGACCCAGTACTTC	CASSYGADLLQETQYF
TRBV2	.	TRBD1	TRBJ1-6	TGTGCCAGCAGGGGCGGGACAGGAGAGGTATACCACTTT	CASRGGTGEVYHF
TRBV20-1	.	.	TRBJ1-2	TGCAGTGCTAGAGTTGAGGGGAGTTGGGGCTACACCTTC	CSARVEGSWGYTF
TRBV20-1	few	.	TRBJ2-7	TGCAGTGCTAGGAGAGGGTACGAGCAGTACTTC	CSARRGYEQYF
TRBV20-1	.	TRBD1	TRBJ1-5	TGCAGTGCTAGAGTGAGAGGGGAGGGGGCCCACGAGCATTTT	CSARVRGEGAHEHF
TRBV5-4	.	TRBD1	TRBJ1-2	TGTGCCAGCAGCTCAGGACAGGGGTGGCAGCATGGCTACACCTTC	CASSSGQGWQHGYTF
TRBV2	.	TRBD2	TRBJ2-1	TGTGCCAGCAGTTGGGTAGCGGGAGGGCCAGGTGAGCAGTTCTTC	CASSWVAGGPGEQFF
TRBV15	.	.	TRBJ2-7	TGTGCCACCAGCAGAGATCGCGGACAGAACTACGAGCAGTACTTC	CATSRDRGQNYEQYF
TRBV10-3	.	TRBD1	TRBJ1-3	TGTACCATCAATGGACAGGTGACAAGCAACACCATATATTTT	CTINGQVTSNTIYF
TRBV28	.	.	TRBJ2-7	TGTGCCAGCAGTTTTGGGGCGGGATCCGAGCAGTACTTC	CASSFGAGSEQYF
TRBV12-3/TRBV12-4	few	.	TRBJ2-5	TGTGCCAGCAGCCGGACGGGGGGCGGGACCCAGTACTTC	CASSRTGGGTQYF
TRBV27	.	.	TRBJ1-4	TGTGCCAGCAGTTTCCCCCCAGATGAAAAACTGTTTTTT	CASSFPPDEKLFF
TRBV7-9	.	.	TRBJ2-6	TGTGCCAGCAGCCAACAAGCCGGGTCCCTCCTCCCTGGGGCCAACGTCCTGACTTTC	CASSQQAGSLLPGANVLTF
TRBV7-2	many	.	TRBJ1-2	TGTGCCAGCAGCTTACGGGGGGCGGACTATGGCTACACCTTC	CASSLRGADYGYTF
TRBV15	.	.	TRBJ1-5	TGTGTCACCAGCATTACAGGGCCACACCAGCCCCAGCATTTT	CVTSITGPHQPQHF
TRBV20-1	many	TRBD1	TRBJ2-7	TGCAGTGCTAGTGGGTGGGACAGGGCTGACGAGCAGTACTTC	CSASGWDRADEQYF
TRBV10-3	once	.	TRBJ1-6	TGTGCCACCCTTTCACCCCTCCACTTT	CATLSPLHF
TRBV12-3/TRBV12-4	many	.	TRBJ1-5	TGTGCCAGCAGTTTATCCCAGGGACATAATCAGCCCCAGCATTTT	CASSLSQGHNQPQHF
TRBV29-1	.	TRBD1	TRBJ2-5	TGCAGCGTTCCCTCATCGACAGGGGGATACCAAGAGACCCAGTACTTC	CSVPSSTGGYQETQYF
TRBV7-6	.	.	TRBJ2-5	.	CASSFYICSREGLAEGGETQYF
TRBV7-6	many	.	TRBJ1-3	TGTGCCAGCAGCCGGGGACCGAGCTCTGGAAACACCATATATTTT	CASSRGPSSGNTIYF
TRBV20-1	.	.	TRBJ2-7	TGCAGTGCTAGTGAGGGAACCTACGAGCAGTACTTC	CSASEGTYEQYF
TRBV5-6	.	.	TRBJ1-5	TGTGCCAGCAGCCGAACGACAGCTTTCAATCAGCCCCAGCATTTT	CASSRTTAFNQPQHF
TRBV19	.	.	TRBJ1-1	TGTGCCAGTAGTATTGGCAGGGACGGCATTGAAGCTTTCTTT	CASSIGRDGIEAFF
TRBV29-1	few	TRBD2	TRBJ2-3	TGCAGCGTTGCCCCTAGCGGGAGCACAGATACGCAGTATTTT	CSVAPSGSTDTQYF
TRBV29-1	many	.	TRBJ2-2	TGCAGCGGCAAAACGGGAGAACTGAACACCGGGGAGCTGTTTTTT	CSGKTGELNTGELFF
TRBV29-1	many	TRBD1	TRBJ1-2	TGCAGCGGGGGGACAGGGGGCTATGGCTACACCTTC	CSGGTGGYGYTF
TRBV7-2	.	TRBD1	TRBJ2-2	TGTGCCAGCAGCCAGGACAGGGGTCTTTTTGGGAACACCGGGGAGCTGTTTTTT	CASSQDRGLFGNTGELFF
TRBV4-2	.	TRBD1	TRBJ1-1	TGTGCCAGCAGCCATGTGACAGGGGGAGGCATGAACACTGAAGCTTTCTTT	CASSHVTGGGMNTEAFF
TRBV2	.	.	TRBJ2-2	TGTGCCAGCATCCCCGAGTACACCGGGGAGCTGTTTTTT	CASIPEYTGELFF
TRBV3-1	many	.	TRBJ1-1	TGTGCCAGCAGCCAATTCCAGGGGAAGAACACTGAAGCTTTCTTT	CASSQFQGKNTEAFF
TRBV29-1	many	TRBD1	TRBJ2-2	TGCAGCGTCACGCAGGGGACAGGCACCGGGGAGCTGTTTTTT	CSVTQGTGTGELFF
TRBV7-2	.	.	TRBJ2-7	TGCGCCAGCAGATCTGGACAAGACTACGAGCAGTACTTC	CASRSGQDYEQYF
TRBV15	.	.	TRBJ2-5	TGTGCCACCAGCAGCTGGGACCGTCAAGAGACCCAGTACTTC	CATSSWDRQETQYF
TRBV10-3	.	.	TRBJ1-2	TGTGCCATCGGTGACGAAGTGGGCGATGGCTACACCTTC	CAIGDEVGDGYTF
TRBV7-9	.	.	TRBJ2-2	TGTGCCAGCAGATCCCAGATGGGCAGGGGACGCGCCGGGGAGCTGTTTTTT	CASRSQMGRGRAGELFF
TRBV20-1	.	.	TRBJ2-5	TGCAGTGCTACCAGCAACCAAGAGACCCAGTACTTC	CSATSNQETQYF
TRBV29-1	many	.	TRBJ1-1	TGCAGCGGGGCACAATTGATGGGGACTGAAGCTTTCTTT	CSGAQLMGTEAFF
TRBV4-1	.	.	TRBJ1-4	TGCGCCAGCAGCCAAGTTTTGTGGGAAAAACTGTTTTTT	CASSQVLWEKLFF
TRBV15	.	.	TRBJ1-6	TGTGCCACCAGCAGCAAATTAGATGGGGCTGATTCACCCCTCCACTTT	CATSSKLDGADSPLHF
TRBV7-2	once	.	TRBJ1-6	TGTGCCAGCAGCTGGACAGTGCGATCACCCCTCCACTTT	CASSWTVRSPLHF
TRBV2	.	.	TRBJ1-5	TGTGCCAGCAGTGAGGGAACAGATCAGCCCCAGCATTTT	CASSEGTDQPQHF